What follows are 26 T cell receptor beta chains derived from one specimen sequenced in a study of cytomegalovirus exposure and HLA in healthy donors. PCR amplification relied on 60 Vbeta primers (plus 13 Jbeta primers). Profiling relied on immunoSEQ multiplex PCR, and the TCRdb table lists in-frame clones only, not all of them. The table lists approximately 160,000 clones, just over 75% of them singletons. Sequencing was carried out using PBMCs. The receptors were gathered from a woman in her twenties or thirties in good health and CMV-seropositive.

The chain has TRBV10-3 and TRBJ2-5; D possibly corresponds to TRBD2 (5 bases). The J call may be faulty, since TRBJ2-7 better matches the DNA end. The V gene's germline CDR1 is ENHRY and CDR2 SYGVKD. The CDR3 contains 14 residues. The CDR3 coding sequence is TGTGCCATCAGTCGAAAAAGGGAGCCCTACGAGCAGTACTTC. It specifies CAISRKREPYEQYF.

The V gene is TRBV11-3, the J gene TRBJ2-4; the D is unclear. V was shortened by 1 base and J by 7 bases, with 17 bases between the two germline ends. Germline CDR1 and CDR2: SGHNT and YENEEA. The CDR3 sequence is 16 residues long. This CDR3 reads CASSLGNGLTSNIQYF. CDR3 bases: TGTGCCAGCAGCTTAGGAAATGGGCTAACGAGTAACATTCAGTACTTC.

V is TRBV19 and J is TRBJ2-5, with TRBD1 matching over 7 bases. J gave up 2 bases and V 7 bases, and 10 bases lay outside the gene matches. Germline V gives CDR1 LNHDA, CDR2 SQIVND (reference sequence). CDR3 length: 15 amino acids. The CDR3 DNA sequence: TGTGCCAGTACTCGCCGGGGACAGATACAAGAGACCCAGTACTTC. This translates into CASTRRGQIQETQYF.

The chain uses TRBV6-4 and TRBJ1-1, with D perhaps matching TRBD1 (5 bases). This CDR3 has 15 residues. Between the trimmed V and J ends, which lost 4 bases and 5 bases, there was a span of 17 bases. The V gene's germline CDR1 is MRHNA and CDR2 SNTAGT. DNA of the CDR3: TGTGCCAGCAGTGGCCTTGGACAATTTGGGACTGAAGCTTTCTTT. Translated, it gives CASSGLGQFGTEAFF.

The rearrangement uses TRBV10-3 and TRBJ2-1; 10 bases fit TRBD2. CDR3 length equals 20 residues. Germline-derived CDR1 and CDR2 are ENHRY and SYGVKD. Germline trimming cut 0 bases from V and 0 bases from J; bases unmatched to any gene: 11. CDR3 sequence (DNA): TGTGCCATCAGTGAGTCGTCCCTAGCGGGAGTAGGGAGCTCCTACAATGAGCAGTTCTTC. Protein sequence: CAISESSLAGVGSSYNEQFF.

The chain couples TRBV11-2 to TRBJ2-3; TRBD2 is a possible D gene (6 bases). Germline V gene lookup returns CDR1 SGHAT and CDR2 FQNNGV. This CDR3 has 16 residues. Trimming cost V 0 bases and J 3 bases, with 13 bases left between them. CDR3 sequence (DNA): TGTGCCAGCAGCTTAGATGGTGGCGGGAAGACAGATACGCAGTATTTT. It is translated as CASSLDGGGKTDTQYF.

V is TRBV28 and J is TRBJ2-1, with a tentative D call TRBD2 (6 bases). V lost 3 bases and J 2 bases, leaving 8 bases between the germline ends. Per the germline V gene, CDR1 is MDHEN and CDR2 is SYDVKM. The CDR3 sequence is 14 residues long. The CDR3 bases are TGTGCCAGCAGTTTTCTAGCGACCTACAATGAGCAGTTCTTC. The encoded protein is CASSFLATYNEQFF.

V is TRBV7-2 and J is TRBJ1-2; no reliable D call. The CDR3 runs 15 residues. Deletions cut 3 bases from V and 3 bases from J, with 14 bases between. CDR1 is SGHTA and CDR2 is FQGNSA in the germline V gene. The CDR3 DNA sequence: TGTGCCAGCAGCTTCCGGCAGCTTAGCTACTATGGCTACACCTTC. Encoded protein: CASSFRQLSYYGYTF.

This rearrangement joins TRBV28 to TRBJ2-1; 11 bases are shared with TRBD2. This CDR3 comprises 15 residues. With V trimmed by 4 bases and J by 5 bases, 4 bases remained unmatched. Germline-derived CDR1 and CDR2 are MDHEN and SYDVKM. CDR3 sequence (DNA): TGTGCCAGCAGTTCTACTAGCGGGAGTCACAATGAGCAGTTCTTC. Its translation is CASSSTSGSHNEQFF.

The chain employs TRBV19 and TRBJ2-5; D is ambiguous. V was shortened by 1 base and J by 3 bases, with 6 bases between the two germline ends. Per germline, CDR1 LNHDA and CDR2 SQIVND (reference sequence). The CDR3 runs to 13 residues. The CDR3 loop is CASSIASEETQYF. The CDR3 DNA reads TGTGCCAGTAGTATAGCGAGTGAAGAGACCCAGTACTTC.

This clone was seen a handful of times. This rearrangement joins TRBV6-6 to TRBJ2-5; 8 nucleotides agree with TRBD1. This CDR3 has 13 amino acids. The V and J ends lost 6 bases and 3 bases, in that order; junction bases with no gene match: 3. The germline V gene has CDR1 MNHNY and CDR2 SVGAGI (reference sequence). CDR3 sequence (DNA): TGTGCCAGCAGAGGGGGACAGGAAGAGACCCAGTACTTC. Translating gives CASRGGQEETQYF.

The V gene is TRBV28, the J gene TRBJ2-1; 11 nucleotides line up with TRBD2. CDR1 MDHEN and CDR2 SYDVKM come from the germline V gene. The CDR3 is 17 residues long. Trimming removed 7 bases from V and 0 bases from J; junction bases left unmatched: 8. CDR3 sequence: CASTLAGGQISYNEQFF. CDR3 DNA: TGTGCCAGCACCCTAGCGGGGGGACAGATCTCCTACAATGAGCAGTTCTTC.

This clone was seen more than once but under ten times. CDR3 bases: TGTGCCAGCAGCCCTAGGACTAGCGGAACCTACGAGCAGTACTTC. Translation gives CASSPRTSGTYEQYF. V usage is TRBV2 and J usage is TRBJ2-7; 10 nucleotides align to TRBD2. V shed 6 bases and J 2 bases; nucleotides not matched to a gene: 7. The germline V gene encodes CDR1 SNHLY and CDR2 FYNNEI. The CDR3 runs to 15 residues.

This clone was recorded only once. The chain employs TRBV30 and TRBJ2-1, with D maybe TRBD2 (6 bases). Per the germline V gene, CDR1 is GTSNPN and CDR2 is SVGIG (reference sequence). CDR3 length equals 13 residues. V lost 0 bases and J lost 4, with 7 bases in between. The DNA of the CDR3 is TGTGCCTGGAGTGTAGGGACTTACAATGAGCAGTTCTTC. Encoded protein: CAWSVGTYNEQFF.

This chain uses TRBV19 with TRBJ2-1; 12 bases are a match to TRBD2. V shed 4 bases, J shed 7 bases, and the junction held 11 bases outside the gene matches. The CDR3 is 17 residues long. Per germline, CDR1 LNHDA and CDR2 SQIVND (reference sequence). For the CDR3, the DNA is TGTGCCAGTAGTAGTGGACTAGCGGGACCCGAGGGGAATGAGCAGTTCTTC. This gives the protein CASSSGLAGPEGNEQFF.

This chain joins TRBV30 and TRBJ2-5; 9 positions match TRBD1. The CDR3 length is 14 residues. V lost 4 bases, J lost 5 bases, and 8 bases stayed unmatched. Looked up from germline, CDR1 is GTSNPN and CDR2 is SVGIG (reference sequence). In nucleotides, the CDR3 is TGTGCCTGGACGGGACAGGGTCCTTGGGAGACCCAGTACTTC. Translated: CAWTGQGPWETQYF.

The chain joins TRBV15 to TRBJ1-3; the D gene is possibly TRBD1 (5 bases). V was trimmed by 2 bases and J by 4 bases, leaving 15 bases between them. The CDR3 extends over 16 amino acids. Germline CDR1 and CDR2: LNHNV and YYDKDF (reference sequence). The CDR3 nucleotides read TGTGCCACCAGCAGACGCCTTCAGGGTGCAGGAAACACCATATATTTT. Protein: CATSRRLQGAGNTIYF.

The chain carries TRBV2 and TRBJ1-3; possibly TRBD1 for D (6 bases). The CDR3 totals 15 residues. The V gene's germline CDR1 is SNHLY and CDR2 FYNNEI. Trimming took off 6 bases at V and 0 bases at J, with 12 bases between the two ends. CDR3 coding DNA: TGTGCCAGCAGGGCTCGGGGGGCCTCTGGAAACACCATATATTTT. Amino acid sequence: CASRARGASGNTIYF.

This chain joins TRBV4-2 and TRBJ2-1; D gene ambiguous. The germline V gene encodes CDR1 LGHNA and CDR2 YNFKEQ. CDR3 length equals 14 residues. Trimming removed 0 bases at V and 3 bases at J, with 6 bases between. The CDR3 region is CASSQEEHYNEQFF. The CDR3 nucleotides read TGTGCCAGCAGCCAAGAAGAGCACTACAATGAGCAGTTCTTC.

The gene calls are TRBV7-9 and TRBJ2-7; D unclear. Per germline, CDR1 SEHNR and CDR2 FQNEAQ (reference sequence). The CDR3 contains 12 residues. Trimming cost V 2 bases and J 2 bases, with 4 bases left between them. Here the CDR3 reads CASSLLAYEQYF. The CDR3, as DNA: TGTGCCAGCAGCTTACTAGCCTACGAGCAGTACTTC.

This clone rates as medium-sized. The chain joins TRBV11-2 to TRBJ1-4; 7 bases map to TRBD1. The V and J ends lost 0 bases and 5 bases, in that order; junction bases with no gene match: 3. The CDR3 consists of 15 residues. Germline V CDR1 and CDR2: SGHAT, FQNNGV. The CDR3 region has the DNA TGTGCCAGCAGCTTAGAAGCAGGGGGGAATGAAAAACTGTTTTTT. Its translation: CASSLEAGGNEKLFF.

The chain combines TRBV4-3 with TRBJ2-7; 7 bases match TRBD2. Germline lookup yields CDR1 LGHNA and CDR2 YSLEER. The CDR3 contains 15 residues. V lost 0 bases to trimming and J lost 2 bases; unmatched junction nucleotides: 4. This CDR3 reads CASSQDRLAAYEQYF. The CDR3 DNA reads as TGCGCCAGCAGCCAAGATCGGCTAGCGGCCTACGAGCAGTACTTC.

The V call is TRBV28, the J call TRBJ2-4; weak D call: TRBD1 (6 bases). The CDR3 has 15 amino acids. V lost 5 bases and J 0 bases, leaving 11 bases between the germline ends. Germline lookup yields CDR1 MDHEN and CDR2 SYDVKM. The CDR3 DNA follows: TGTGCCAGCAGTCCAACAGGGTCAGCCAAAAACATTCAGTACTTC. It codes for CASSPTGSAKNIQYF. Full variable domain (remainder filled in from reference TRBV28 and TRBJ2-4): DVKVTQSSRYLVKRTGEKVFLECVQDMDHENMFWYRQDPGLGLRLIYFSYDVKMKEKGDIPEGYSVSREKKERFSLILESASTNQTSMYLCASSPTGSAKNIQYFGAGTRLSVL.

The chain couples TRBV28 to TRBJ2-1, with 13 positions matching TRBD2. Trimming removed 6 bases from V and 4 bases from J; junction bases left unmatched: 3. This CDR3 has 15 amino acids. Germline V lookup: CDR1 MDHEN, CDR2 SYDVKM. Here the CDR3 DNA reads TGTGCCAGCAGGGCGGGACTAGCGGGGTACAATGAGCAGTTCTTC. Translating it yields CASRAGLAGYNEQFF.

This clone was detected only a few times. The DNA of the CDR3 is TGTGCCAGCAGCTTCCGACAGTCGACAGATACGCAGTATTTT. Protein: CASSFRQSTDTQYF. The chain has TRBV5-8 and TRBJ2-3; D is perhaps TRBD1 (5 bases). V lost 2 bases, J lost 3 bases, and 10 bases lay in between. The CDR3 is 14 residues long. Looked up from germline, CDR1 is SGHTS and CDR2 is YDEGEE.

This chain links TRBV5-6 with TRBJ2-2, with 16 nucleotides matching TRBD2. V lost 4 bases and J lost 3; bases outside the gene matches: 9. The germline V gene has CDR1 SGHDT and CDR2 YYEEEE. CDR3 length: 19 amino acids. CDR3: CASSAGTSGRVMYTGELFF. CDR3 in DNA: TGTGCCAGCAGCGCCGGGACTAGCGGGAGGGTGATGTACACCGGGGAGCTGTTTTTT.